This T cell receptor beta chain is drawn from a study of sequential checkpoint blockade in melanoma. Study details: Patients were randomized 1:1 to nivolumab-then-ipilimumab or ipilimumab-then-nivolumab first-line. Each arm's sequence ended with maintenance nivolumab.

Some clones are missing from TCRdb's copy, which holds only in-frame ones; the method was immunoSEQ multiplex PCR. This sample has around 21,000 clones, with about four fifths found just once. This sample's treatment: randomized to nivolumab then ipilimumab (arm A) or the reverse (arm B). The CDR3 contains 15 residues. The ends were cut back, 5 bases at V and 3 bases at J, with 13 bases in the middle. Germline values: CDR1 LNHDA, CDR2 SQIVND (reference sequence). The chain has TRBV19 and TRBJ2-2, with D tentatively TRBD1 (6 bases). This clonotype originated in a human donor with melanoma. The source material was CD8+ T cells sorted from blood (inferred from file names), sampled from a patient given nivolumab and ipilimumab in sequence. CDR3 loop: CASSLVAGDTGELFF. The CDR3 nucleotides read TGTGCCAGTAGTTTGGTGGCAGGGGACACCGGGGAGCTGTTTTTT.